This passage covers 32 T cell receptor beta chains from one sample sequenced in a study of molecular identifiers for immune sequencing clone quantification. TCRdb reprocessed the PCR reads via MiXCR and lists one record per CDR3 protein. The sample contains more than 250,000 distinct CDR3 sequences, 20% to 25% of which appear only once. Sequenced material: naive CD8+ T cells from blood, with Jurkat cell RNA spiked in. Subset here: FACS-sorted CD8+CD4-CCR7+CD45RA+ naive T cells. The source of these receptors is a human donor in good health. Some libraries in this study had Jurkat cell RNA spiked in.

This clonotype appeared many times. The CDR3 sequence is CASSQDIGLEAFF. The CDR3 DNA reads as TGCGCCAGCAGCCAAGATATAGGGCTTGAAGCTTTCTTT. The chain is built from TRBV4-3 and TRBJ1-1; no reliable D call. V was cut by 0 bases and J by 7 bases, with 9 bases left in between. CDR3 length: 13 residues. Germline lookup yields CDR1 LGHNA and CDR2 YSLEER.

The chain recombines TRBV3-1 with TRBJ1-5; 8 nucleotides match TRBD1. V lost 4 bases to trimming and J lost 3 bases; unmatched junction nucleotides: 8. CDR1 LGHDT and CDR2 YNNKEL come from the germline V gene (reference sequence). The CDR3 runs 16 residues. The CDR3 reads CASSRDLTGDNQPQHF. CDR3 in DNA: TGTGCCAGCAGCCGAGATCTGACAGGGGACAATCAGCCCCAGCATTTT.

This clonotype was observed many times. V usage is TRBV20-1 and J usage is TRBJ1-1, with D tentatively TRBD1 (5 bases). From germline, CDR1 is DFQATT and CDR2 SNEGSKA (reference sequence). This CDR3 region has 12 residues. V was trimmed by 0 bases and J by 10 bases, leaving 12 bases between them. The CDR3 reads CSARDVFQGAFF. DNA of the CDR3: TGCAGTGCTAGAGATGTATTCCAGGGAGCTTTCTTT.

This clonotype came up many times. The rearrangement links TRBV6-1 to TRBJ1-2; weak D call: TRBD1 (5 bases). The CDR3 totals 16 residues. V lost 7 bases and J 5 bases, leaving 23 bases between the germline ends. Germline V CDR1 and CDR2: MNHNS, SASEGT. CDR3 region: CASTTQEGTLLYGYTF. The CDR3 DNA follows: TGTGCCAGCACCACCCAAGAGGGGACCCTACTTTATGGCTACACCTTC.

In this sample, this clonotype turned up a few times. The V and J genes are TRBV6-2 or TRBV6-3 and TRBJ1-1; maybe TRBD1 (6 bases). Germline loops: CDR1 MNHEY, CDR2 SVGEGT. V shed 2 bases and J shed 1 base, with 17 bases lying between them. This CDR3 has 17 amino acids. The CDR3 sequence: CASSYTKGGSPNTEAFF. CDR3 coding DNA: TGTGCCAGCAGTTACACAAAGGGGGGGAGTCCGAACACTGAAGCTTTCTTT.

In this sample, this clonotype turned up many times. The J gene is TRBJ1-4, the V gene TRBV29-1, with D unresolved. V was shortened by 4 bases and J by 0 bases, with 6 bases between the two germline ends. Germline V lookup: CDR1 SQVTM, CDR2 ANQGSEA. The CDR3 is 13 residues long. CDR3 loop: CSVAIATNEKLFF. CDR3 sequence (DNA): TGCAGCGTTGCGATTGCAACTAATGAAAAACTGTTTTTT.

This clonotype has a count of ten or more. V and J are TRBV6-5 and TRBJ2-3; 9 nucleotides line up with TRBD1. Germline V lookup: CDR1 MNHEY, CDR2 SVGAGI. The CDR3 extends over 18 amino acids. J was trimmed by 2 bases and V by 4 bases; bases with no gene match: 13. The CDR3 sequence: CASSSISGTGTYTDTQYF. DNA of the CDR3: TGTGCCAGCAGTTCCATTTCCGGGACAGGGACCTACACAGATACGCAGTATTTT.

This clonotype showed up many times. The chain links TRBV7-9 to TRBJ2-7; 10 nucleotides agree with TRBD1. V lost 6 bases, J lost 2 bases, and 4 bases stayed unmatched. From germline, CDR1 is SEHNR and CDR2 FQNEAQ (reference sequence). CDR3 size: 14 residues. CDR3 loop: CASSMGTGAYEQYF. For the CDR3, the DNA is TGTGCCAGCAGTATGGGGACAGGGGCCTACGAGCAGTACTTC.

This clonotype showed up just a few times. The V gene is TRBV6-5, the J gene TRBJ2-4, with a possible D match to TRBD1 (5 bases). Germline loops: CDR1 MNHEY, CDR2 SVGAGI. The V end was cut by 8 bases, the J end by 2 bases, with 16 bases between. The CDR3 consists of 15 residues. The CDR3 DNA reads TGTGCCAGCGGGCCCAACAGGACCACCAAAAACATTCAGTACTTC. As protein: CASGPNRTTKNIQYF.

Details on this clonotype: This sequence may be a read error, since a much larger clone differs from it by one base. The chain recombines TRBV19 with TRBJ2-1; 10 bases align to TRBD2. Trimming took 3 bases from V and 10 from J; bases not matched to a gene: 12. CDR3 length: 16 amino acids. Germline CDR1 and CDR2: LNHDA and SQIVND (reference sequence). CDR3 sequence reads: CASSMGGTSAFVEQFF. The CDR3 bases are TGTGCCAGTAGTATGGGAGGGACTAGCGCGTTCGTGGAGCAGTTCTTC.

This clonotype was observed many times. V usage is TRBV5-1 and J usage is TRBJ2-7, with TRBD2 matching over 7 bases. This CDR3 has 14 amino acids. V lost 4 bases and J lost 4; bases outside the gene matches: 8. Germline assignment: CDR1 SGHRS and CDR2 YFSETQ. CDR3 residues: CASSPEGGWYEQYF. The CDR3 DNA is TGCGCCAGCAGCCCCGAGGGAGGGTGGTACGAGCAGTACTTC.

This clonotype was seen repeatedly, ten times or more. J is TRBJ2-7 and V is TRBV19; unclear D gene. The CDR3 consists of 14 residues. Germline V gene lookup returns CDR1 LNHDA and CDR2 SQIVND (reference sequence). The V and J ends lost 3 bases and 0 bases respectively, with 9 bases between them. The CDR3 region is CASSIADNSYEQYF. The CDR3 DNA sequence: TGTGCCAGTAGTATTGCCGACAACTCCTACGAGCAGTACTTC.

This clonotype was seen repeatedly, ten times or more. V is TRBV28 and J is TRBJ2-5; tentatively, D is TRBD2 (5 bases). The CDR3 runs 15 residues. The V end was cut by 3 bases, the J end by 0 bases, with 11 bases between. CDR1 MDHEN and CDR2 SYDVKM come from the germline V gene. DNA for the CDR3: TGTGCCAGCAGTTTCTTCGAGGAGGACCAAGAGACCCAGTACTTC. Its protein product is CASSFFEEDQETQYF.

This clonotype was found many times. V and J are TRBV5-4 and TRBJ1-1, with TRBD1 as a possible D gene (5 bases). This CDR3 contains 15 residues. In germline, CDR1 is SGHNT, CDR2 YYREEE (reference sequence). With 1 base removed from V and 0 bases from J, the gap between germline ends came to 10 bases. The chain's CDR3 is CASSLRGSMNTEAFF. CDR3 bases: TGTGCCAGCAGCTTGAGGGGCAGCATGAACACTGAAGCTTTCTTT. The full variable domain, completed using reference TRBV5-4 and TRBJ1-1, is ETGVTQSPTHLIKTRGQQVTLRCSSQSGHNTVSWYQQALGQGPQFIFQYYREEENGRGNFPPRFSGLQFPNYSSELNVNALELDDSALYLCASSLRGSMNTEAFFGQGTRLTVV.

In regard to this clonotype: A much larger clone is a single base away; this may be a read error. V is TRBV6-1 and J is TRBJ1-5; D might be TRBD1 (5 bases). Germline lookup yields CDR1 MNHNS and CDR2 SASEGT. V was pared by 6 bases and J by 1 base, with 19 bases between. The CDR3 covers 17 residues. CDR3 nucleotide sequence: TGTGCCAGCAGAGGACATCAGCCGGAACAAAGCAATCAGCCCCAGCATTTT. Its translation is CASRGHQPEQSNQPQHF.

This clonotype was counted many times. The chain couples TRBV7-2 to TRBJ2-7; weak D call: TRBD2 (6 bases). This CDR3 contains 16 residues. The germline V gene has CDR1 SGHTA and CDR2 FQGNSA. V lost 3 bases and J lost 3, with 18 bases in between. CDR3 sequence (DNA): TGTGCCAGCAGCTTGGAGGTCGGAGGGGCGCTCTACGAGCAGTACTTC. Translated: CASSLEVGGALYEQYF.

This clonotype was picked up one time. This likely traces to a read error, being one base from a far larger clone. Here the CDR3 reads CASRVGSNQPQHF. CDR3 DNA sequence: TGTGCCAGCCGCGTAGGGAGCAATCAGCCCCAGCATTTT. The chain couples TRBV9 to TRBJ1-5; D unclear. CDR1 and CDR2 from the germline V gene are SGDLS and YYNGEE. The length of the CDR3 is 13 residues. Full variable domain (missing parts from reference TRBV9 and TRBJ1-5): DSGVTQTPKHLITATGQRVTLRCSPRSGDLSVYWYQQSLDQGLQFLIQYYNGEERAKGNILERFSAQQFPDLHSELNLSSLELGDSALYFCASRVGSNQPQHFGDGTRLSIL.

In the case of this clonotype: With a much larger clone just one base away, this may be a read error. The J gene is TRBJ2-7, the V gene TRBV13, with a tentative D call TRBD1 (5 bases). This CDR3 has 15 amino acids. CDR1 and CDR2 (germline): PRHDT, FYEKMQ (reference sequence). The ends were cut back, 4 bases at V and 6 bases at J, with 19 bases in the middle. The DNA of the CDR3 is TGTGCCAGCAGCTCCCCCTGGTCAGGGTCGCCCGAGCAGTACTTC. It specifies CASSSPWSGSPEQYF.

This clonotype was counted at least ten times. The chain combines TRBV11-2 with TRBJ2-2; 8 bases map to TRBD2. Germline values: CDR1 SGHAT, CDR2 FQNNGV. The CDR3 is 16 amino acids. The V gene end was trimmed by 5 bases and the J gene end by 2 bases; junction bases not matched to a gene: 7. The CDR3 nucleotides are TGTGCCAGCAGCATGGCCGGGACTAGAAACACCGGGGAGCTGTTTTTT. Translation: CASSMAGTRNTGELFF.

The sample holds many counts of this clonotype. V and J are TRBV29-1 and TRBJ2-7, with D tentatively TRBD1 (5 bases). CDR3 length: 12 amino acids. Germline values: CDR1 SQVTM, CDR2 ANQGSEA. The germline V and J ends were trimmed by 4 bases and 2 bases, with 9 bases remaining between them. The DNA of the CDR3 is TGCAGCGTTGTAGAAGGGGCCTACGAGCAGTACTTC. It specifies CSVVEGAYEQYF.

The J gene is TRBJ2-4, the V gene TRBV11-2; D unresolved. V was shortened by 5 bases and J by 8 bases, with 10 bases between the two germline ends. CDR1 is SGHAT, CDR2 FQNNGV, per germline. The CDR3 covers 12 residues. In DNA, the CDR3 is TGTGCCAGCAGCCCCGTTCAGGACATTCAGTACTTC. Protein product: CASSPVQDIQYF.

Ten or more counts support this clonotype. The rearrangement links TRBV28 to TRBJ1-1; D remains unclear. From germline, CDR1 is MDHEN and CDR2 SYDVKM. V lost 6 bases to trimming and J lost 13 bases, with 18 bases between them. The CDR3 totals 12 residues. For the CDR3, the DNA is TGTGCCAGCAGACCCGGGCCTCTATTTCTTTTCTTT. Protein: CASRPGPLFLFF.

This clonotype was detected many times. V and J are TRBV7-9 and TRBJ1-2; no firm D call. The CDR3 is 13 amino acids. V shed 3 bases and J shed 4 bases, with 9 bases lying between them. Germline V gene data show CDR1 as SEHNR and CDR2 as FQNEAQ (reference sequence). The CDR3 reads CASSFEAFYGYTF. CDR3 DNA: TGTGCCAGCAGCTTTGAGGCCTTCTATGGCTACACCTTC.

In regard to this clonotype: A much more abundant neighbour one base away suggests this may be a read error. The V gene is TRBV23-1, the J gene TRBJ2-6, with a weak D call TRBD1 (5 bases). TRBV23-1 is noted as an ORF with a role that remains uncertain. This CDR3 comprises 16 residues. The CDR3 DNA sequence: TGCGCCAGCGGTCAATCGTGCAGGGCTGGGGCCAACGTCCTGACTTTC. Its protein is CASGQSCRAGANVLTF.

The rearrangement uses TRBV18 and TRBJ2-2; D gene ambiguous. V lost 2 bases and J lost 4, with 11 bases in between. The CDR3 is made up of 15 amino acids. The V gene's germline CDR1 is KGHSH and CDR2 LQKENI. This CDR3 is CASSPRDMGTGELFF. CDR3 nucleotides: TGTGCCAGCTCACCAAGGGATATGGGCACCGGGGAGCTGTTTTTT.

A remark on this clonotype: A clone one base away is much larger, so this may be a read error. The final CDR3 position lacks the conserved phenylalanine or tryptophan, pointing to a likely read error. The genes are TRBV19 and TRBJ1-5; possibly TRBD1 for D (6 bases). The CDR3 runs to 15 residues. Germline values: CDR1 LNHDA, CDR2 SQIVND (reference sequence). Trimming took 9 bases from V and 0 from J, leaving 15 bases between them. This chain's CDR3 is CASAEQGHSNQPQHL. CDR3 DNA: TGTGCCAGCGCGGAACAGGGCCATAGCAATCAGCCCCAGCATCTT.

This chain joins TRBV4-1 and TRBJ2-7, with a possible D match to TRBD2 (6 bases). V lost 4 bases and J 6 bases, leaving 19 bases between the germline ends. This CDR3 spans 15 amino acids. Per germline, CDR1 MGHRA and CDR2 YSYEKL. In nucleotides, the CDR3 is TGCGCCAGCAGCCCCCAGTCTGGGACGGAGGGCGAGCAGTACTTC. Translation gives CASSPQSGTEGEQYF.

Of note for this clonotype: This may be a read error, as it is one base from a much larger clone. This chain joins TRBV29-1 and TRBJ1-1; TRBD1 agrees at 8 bases. This CDR3 comprises 14 residues. The germline gives CDR1 SQVTM, CDR2 ANQGSEA. The CDR3 protein is CSVTMQGARTEALF. In nucleotides, the CDR3 is TGCAGCGTTACCATGCAGGGGGCGCGCACTGAAGCTCTCTTT. The whole variable domain, remainder taken from reference TRBV29-1 and TRBJ1-1, is SAVISQKPSRDICQRGTSLTIQCQVDSQVTMMFWYRQQPGQSLTLIATANQGSEATYESGFVIDKFPISRPNLTFSTLTVSNMSPEDSSIYLCSVTMQGARTEALFGQGTRLTVV.

This clonotype was counted between two and nine times. J is TRBJ2-7 and V is TRBV27, with a weak D call TRBD2 (5 bases). V dropped 3 bases and J dropped 7 bases, with 22 bases sitting between them. The CDR3 extends over 16 amino acids. Germline CDR1 is MNHEY and CDR2 is SMNVEV (reference sequence). The CDR3 reads CASSFNGLSDIREQYF. CDR3 sequence (DNA): TGTGCCAGCAGTTTTAATGGACTTAGTGATATCAGGGAGCAGTACTTC.

This clonotype came up many times. The chain is built from TRBV12-3 or TRBV12-4 and TRBJ1-2, with D possibly being TRBD1 (5 bases). V was trimmed by 6 bases and J by 4 bases, leaving 15 bases between them. The CDR3 extends over 14 amino acids. The CDR3 loop is CASRLGGAGYGYTF. The DNA of the CDR3 is TGTGCCAGCAGGTTGGGGGGAGCCGGCTATGGCTACACCTTC.

This clonotype was counted many times. V usage is TRBV7-2 and J usage is TRBJ1-4; 8 bases fit TRBD1. Germline trimming cut 4 bases from V and 6 bases from J; bases unmatched to any gene: 7. Looked up from germline, CDR1 is SGHTA and CDR2 is FQGNSA. The CDR3 covers 15 residues. CDR3 sequence reads: CASSSAGTGYEKLFF. The CDR3 DNA reads TGTGCCAGCAGCTCTGCCGGGACAGGCTATGAAAAACTGTTTTTT. Full variable domain (remainder filled in from reference TRBV7-2 and TRBJ1-4): GAGVSQSPSNKVTEKGKDVELRCDPISGHTALYWYRQSLGQGLEFLIYFQGNSAPDKSGLPSDRFSAERTGGSVSTLTIQRTQQEDSAVYLCASSSAGTGYEKLFFGSGTQLSVL.

In this sample, this clonotype turned up many times. The rearrangement joins TRBV5-6 to TRBJ2-7, with no clear D. The CDR3 totals 15 residues. V was shortened by 0 bases and J by 3 bases, with 13 bases between the two germline ends. Germline loops: CDR1 SGHDT, CDR2 YYEEEE. CDR3 loop: CASSLGRLLLYEQYF. In DNA, the CDR3 is TGTGCCAGCAGCTTGGGTAGACTTCTCCTCTACGAGCAGTACTTC.